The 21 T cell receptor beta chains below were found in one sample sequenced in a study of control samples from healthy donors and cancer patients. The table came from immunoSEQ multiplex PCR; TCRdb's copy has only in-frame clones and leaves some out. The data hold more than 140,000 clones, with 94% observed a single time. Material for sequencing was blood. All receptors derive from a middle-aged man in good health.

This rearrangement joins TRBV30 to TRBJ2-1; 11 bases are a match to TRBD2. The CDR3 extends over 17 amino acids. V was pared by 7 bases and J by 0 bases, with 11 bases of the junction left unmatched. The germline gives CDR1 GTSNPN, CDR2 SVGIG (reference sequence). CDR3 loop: CAYRPSGRTSSYNEQFF. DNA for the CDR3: TGTGCCTACCGACCTAGCGGGAGGACCTCCTCCTACAATGAGCAGTTCTTC. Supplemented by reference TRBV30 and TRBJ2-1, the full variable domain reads SQTIHQWPATLVQPVGSPLSLECTVEGTSNPNLYWYRQAAGRGLQLLFYSVGIGQISSEVPQNLSASRPQDRQFILSSKKLLLSDSGFYLCAYRPSGRTSSYNEQFFGPGTRLTVL.

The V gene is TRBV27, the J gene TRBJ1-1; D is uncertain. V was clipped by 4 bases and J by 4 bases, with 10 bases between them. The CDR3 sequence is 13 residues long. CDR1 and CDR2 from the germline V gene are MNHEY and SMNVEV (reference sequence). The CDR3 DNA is TGTGCCAGCAGTTCGAAACAGCGCACTGAAGCTTTCTTT. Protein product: CASSSKQRTEAFF.

The DNA for the CDR3 is TGTGCCAGCAGCCCAGACGACCTGGCGGGAACAGATACGCAGTATTTT. This encodes CASSPDDLAGTDTQYF. The chain carries TRBV7-9 and TRBJ2-3; TRBD2 is a possible D gene (6 bases). The V gene lost 5 bases and the J gene lost 3 bases, with 18 bases spanning the gap. From germline, CDR1 is SEHNR and CDR2 FQNEAQ (reference sequence). This CDR3 has 16 residues.

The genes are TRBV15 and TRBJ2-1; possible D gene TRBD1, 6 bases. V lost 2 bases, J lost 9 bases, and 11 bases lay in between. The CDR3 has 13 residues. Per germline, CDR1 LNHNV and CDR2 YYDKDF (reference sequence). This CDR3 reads CATSRLQGREQFF. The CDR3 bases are TGTGCCACCAGCAGATTACAGGGCCGTGAGCAGTTCTTC.

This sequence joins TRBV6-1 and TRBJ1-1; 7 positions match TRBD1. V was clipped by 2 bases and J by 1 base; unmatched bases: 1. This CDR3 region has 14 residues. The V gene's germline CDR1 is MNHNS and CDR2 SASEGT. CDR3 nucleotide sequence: TGTGCCAGCAGTGAAACAGGGGAGAACACTGAAGCTTTCTTT. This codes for CASSETGENTEAFF.

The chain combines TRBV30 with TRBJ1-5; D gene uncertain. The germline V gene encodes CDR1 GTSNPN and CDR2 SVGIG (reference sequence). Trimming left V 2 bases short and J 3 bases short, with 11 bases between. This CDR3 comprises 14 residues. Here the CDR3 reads CAWSWSGFNQPQHF. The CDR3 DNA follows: TGTGCCTGGAGTTGGTCCGGATTCAATCAGCCCCAGCATTTT.

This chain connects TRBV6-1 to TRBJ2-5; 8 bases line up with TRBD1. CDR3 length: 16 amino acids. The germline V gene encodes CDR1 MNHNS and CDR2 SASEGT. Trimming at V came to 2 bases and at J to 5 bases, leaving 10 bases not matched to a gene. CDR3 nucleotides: TGTGCCAGCAGTGAAATTGGGCAGGGGGCCCGGGAGACCCAGTACTTC. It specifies CASSEIGQGARETQYF.

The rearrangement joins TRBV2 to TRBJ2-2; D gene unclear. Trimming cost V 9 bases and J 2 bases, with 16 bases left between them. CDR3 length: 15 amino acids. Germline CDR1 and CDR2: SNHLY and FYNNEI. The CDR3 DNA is TGTGCCAGTCTTGGGCGACCGATTAACACCGGGGAGCTGTTTTTT. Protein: CASLGRPINTGELFF.

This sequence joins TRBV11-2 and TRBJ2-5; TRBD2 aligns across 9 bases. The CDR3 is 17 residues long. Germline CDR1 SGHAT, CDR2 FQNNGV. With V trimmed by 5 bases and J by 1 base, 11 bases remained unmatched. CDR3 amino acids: CASSLPVGRGGQETQYF. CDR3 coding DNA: TGTGCCAGCAGCCTCCCGGTGGGGCGGGGGGGCCAAGAGACCCAGTACTTC.

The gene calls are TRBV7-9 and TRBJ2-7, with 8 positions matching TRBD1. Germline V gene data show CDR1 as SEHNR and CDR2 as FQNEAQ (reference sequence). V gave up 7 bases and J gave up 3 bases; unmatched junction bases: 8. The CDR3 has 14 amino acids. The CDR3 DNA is TGTGCCAGCACAGACAGGGGTCTTCTCTACGAGCAGTACTTC. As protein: CASTDRGLLYEQYF.

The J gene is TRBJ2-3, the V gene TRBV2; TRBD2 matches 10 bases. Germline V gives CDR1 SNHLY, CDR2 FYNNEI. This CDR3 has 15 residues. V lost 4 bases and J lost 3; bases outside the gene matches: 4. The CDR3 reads CASSVLAGGTDTQYF. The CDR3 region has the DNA TGTGCCAGCAGTGTATTAGCGGGGGGAACAGATACGCAGTATTTT. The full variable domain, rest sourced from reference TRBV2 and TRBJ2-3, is EPEVTQTPSHQVTQMGQEVILRCVPISNHLYFYWYRQILGQKVEFLVSFYNNEISEKSEIFDDQFSVERPDGSNFTLKIRSTKLEDSAMYFCASSVLAGGTDTQYFGPGTRLTVL.

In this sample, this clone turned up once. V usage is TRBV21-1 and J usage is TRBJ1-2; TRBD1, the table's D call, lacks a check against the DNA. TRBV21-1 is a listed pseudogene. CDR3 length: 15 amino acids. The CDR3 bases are TGTGCCAGCAGAGGGACAGGGGATTCTAACTATGGCTACACCTTC. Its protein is CASRGTGDSNYGYTF.

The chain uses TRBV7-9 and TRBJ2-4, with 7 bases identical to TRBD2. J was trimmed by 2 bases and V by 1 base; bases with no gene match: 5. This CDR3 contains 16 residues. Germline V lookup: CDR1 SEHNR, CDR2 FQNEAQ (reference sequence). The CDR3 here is CASSLGLADSKNIQYF. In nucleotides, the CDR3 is TGTGCCAGCAGCTTAGGGCTAGCGGACTCCAAAAACATTCAGTACTTC.

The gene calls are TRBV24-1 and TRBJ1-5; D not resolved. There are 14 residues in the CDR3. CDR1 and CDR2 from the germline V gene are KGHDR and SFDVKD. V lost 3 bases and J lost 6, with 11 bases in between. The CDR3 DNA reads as TGTGCCACCAGTGATCGAAACCGGGGTCAGCCCCAGCATTTT. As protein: CATSDRNRGQPQHF.

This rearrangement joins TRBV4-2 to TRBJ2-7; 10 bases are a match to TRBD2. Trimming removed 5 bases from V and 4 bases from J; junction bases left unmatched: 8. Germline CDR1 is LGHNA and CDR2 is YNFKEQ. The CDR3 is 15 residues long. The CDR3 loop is CASSLTSGEEYEQYF. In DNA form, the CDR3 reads TGTGCCAGCAGCTTAACTAGCGGGGAGGAATACGAGCAGTACTTC.

The CDR3 loop is CASSPGTVSSYEQYF. CDR3 DNA: TGTGCCAGCAGCCCCGGGACGGTGAGCTCCTACGAGCAGTACTTC. The chain carries TRBV5-6 and TRBJ2-7; D is perhaps TRBD1 or TRBD2 (5 bases each). V lost 4 bases and J lost 0, with 14 bases in between. From germline, CDR1 is SGHDT and CDR2 YYEEEE. This CDR3 spans 15 amino acids.

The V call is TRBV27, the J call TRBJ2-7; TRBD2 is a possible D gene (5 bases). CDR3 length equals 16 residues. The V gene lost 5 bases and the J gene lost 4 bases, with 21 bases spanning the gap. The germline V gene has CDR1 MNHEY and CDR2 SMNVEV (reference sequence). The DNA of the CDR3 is TGTGCCAGCAGTAAACCTCTTGAGGGCAGGTCGTACGAGCAGTACTTC. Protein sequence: CASSKPLEGRSYEQYF.

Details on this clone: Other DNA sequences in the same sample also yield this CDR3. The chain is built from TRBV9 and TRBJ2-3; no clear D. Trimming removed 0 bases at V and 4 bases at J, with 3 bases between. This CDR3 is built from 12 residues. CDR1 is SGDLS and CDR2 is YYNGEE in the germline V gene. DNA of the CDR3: TGTGCCAGCAGCGTAGAAGCAGATACGCAGTATTTT. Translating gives CASSVEADTQYF.

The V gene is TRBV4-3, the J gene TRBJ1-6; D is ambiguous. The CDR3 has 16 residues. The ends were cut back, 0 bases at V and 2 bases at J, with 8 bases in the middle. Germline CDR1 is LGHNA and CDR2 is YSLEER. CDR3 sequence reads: CASSQDGIAYNSPLHF. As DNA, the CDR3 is TGCGCCAGCAGCCAAGATGGGATAGCCTATAATTCACCCCTCCACTTT.

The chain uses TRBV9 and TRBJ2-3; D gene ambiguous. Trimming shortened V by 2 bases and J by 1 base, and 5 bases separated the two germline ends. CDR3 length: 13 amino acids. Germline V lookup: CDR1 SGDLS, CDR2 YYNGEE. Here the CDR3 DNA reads TGTGCCAGCAGCGTCCTCCGCACAGATACGCAGTATTTT. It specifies CASSVLRTDTQYF.

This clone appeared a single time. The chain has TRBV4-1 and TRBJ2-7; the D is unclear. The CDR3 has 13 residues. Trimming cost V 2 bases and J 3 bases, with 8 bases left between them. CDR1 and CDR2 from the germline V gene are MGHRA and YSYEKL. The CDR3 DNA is TGCGCCAGCAGCCAACCTGGGAACTACGAGCAGTACTTC. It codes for CASSQPGNYEQYF.